The 10 T cell receptor beta chains below were found in one sample sequenced in a study of blood T cell repertoires in COVID-19. Assay used: immunoSEQ multiplex PCR; TCRdb lists only in-frame clones, some missing. The sample lists roughly 200,000 clones, about 88% occurring once. The specimen sequenced was peripheral blood. The receptors derive from a man aged 35 to 55 with active or convalescent COVID-19.

The V and J genes are TRBV7-9 and TRBJ1-1; 7 nucleotides line up with TRBD1. Germline V CDR1 and CDR2: SEHNR, FQNEAQ (reference sequence). The CDR3 is 11 amino acids. CDR3 in amino acids: CARGPNTEAFF. CDR3 in DNA: TGTGCAAGGGGGCCGAACACTGAAGCTTTCTTT.

The chain carries TRBV18 and TRBJ1-2; 8 bases match TRBD1. From germline, CDR1 is KGHSH and CDR2 LQKENI. The CDR3 has 14 amino acids. With V trimmed by 4 bases and J by 3 bases, 4 bases remained unmatched. Here the CDR3 reads CASSLNRGDYGYTF. CDR3 DNA: TGTGCCAGCTCACTCAACAGGGGGGACTATGGCTACACCTTC.

The rearrangement joins TRBV11-3 to TRBJ2-5; the match to TRBD1 covers 9 bases. Germline loops: CDR1 SGHNT, CDR2 YENEEA. V gave up 5 bases and J gave up 1 base; unmatched junction bases: 5. The CDR3 length is 15 residues. CDR3 in amino acids: CASSVVGQGQETQYF. In nucleotides, the CDR3 is TGTGCCAGCAGCGTGGTGGGACAGGGCCAAGAGACCCAGTACTTC.

The chain combines TRBV5-1 with TRBJ1-5; D gene uncertain. Germline CDR1 and CDR2: SGHRS and YFSETQ. V was shortened by 0 bases and J by 0 bases, with 4 bases between the two germline ends. This CDR3 contains 14 residues. In nucleotides, the CDR3 is TGCGCCAGCAGCTTGGATAATAGCAATCAGCCCCAGCATTTT. This sequence encodes CASSLDNSNQPQHF.

The chain combines TRBV27 with TRBJ1-1; TRBD1 might be the D (5 bases). This CDR3 has 15 residues. Germline-derived CDR1 and CDR2 are MNHEY and SMNVEV (reference sequence). Trimming left V 3 bases short and J 4 bases short, with 15 bases between. The CDR3 is CASSFSQGSTTEAFF. Written as DNA, the CDR3 is TGTGCCAGCAGTTTTTCCCAGGGATCTACCACTGAAGCTTTCTTT.

This chain joins TRBV11-2 and TRBJ2-7; tentative D call: TRBD1 (5 bases). Per germline, CDR1 SGHAT and CDR2 FQNNGV. The length of the CDR3 is 16 residues. V was cut by 5 bases and J by 4 bases, with 21 bases left in between. The DNA of the CDR3 is TGTGCCAGCAGCCCTAGTCCGCAGGGTCTAGGGTACGAGCAGTACTTC. It is translated as CASSPSPQGLGYEQYF.

The rearrangement joins TRBV5-1 to TRBJ2-6; 9 nucleotides align to TRBD2. Germline loops: CDR1 SGHRS, CDR2 YFSETQ. The CDR3 runs 20 residues. The V and J ends lost 3 bases and 0 bases, in that order; junction bases with no gene match: 13. Here the CDR3 reads CASSYLPGLAIRSGANVLTF. The CDR3 DNA is TGCGCCAGCAGCTATTTGCCTGGACTAGCGATCCGCTCTGGGGCCAACGTCCTGACTTTC.

The gene calls are TRBV3-1 (or the pseudogene TRBV3-2) and TRBJ1-4, with 8 bases fitting TRBD1. The trim removed 6 bases at V and 0 bases at J, leaving 6 bases unmatched. Germline V gene sequence: CDR1 LGHDT, CDR2 YNNKEL (reference sequence). The CDR3 loop spans 16 amino acids. The CDR3 loop is CASSRQGISTNEKLFF. CDR3 nucleotides: TGTGCCAGCAGTAGACAGGGGATTTCAACTAATGAAAAACTGTTTTTT.

V gene TRBV7-9 combines with J gene TRBJ1-3; 7 bases are a match to TRBD1. Germline V CDR1 and CDR2: SEHNR, FQNEAQ (reference sequence). The trim removed 4 bases at V and 2 bases at J, leaving 11 bases unmatched. This CDR3 region has 17 residues. The CDR3 is CASSSSTRDSPGNTIYF. CDR3 DNA: TGTGCCAGCAGCTCGTCCACCCGGGACAGTCCTGGAAACACCATATATTTT.

This chain connects TRBV6-6 to TRBJ2-4; 9 positions agree with TRBD1. The CDR3 spans 14 residues. Germline trimming cut 5 bases from V and 3 bases from J; bases unmatched to any gene: 2. Germline-derived CDR1 and CDR2 are MNHNY and SVGAGI (reference sequence). In DNA form, the CDR3 reads TGTGCCAGCAGTCCGGGACAGGGCAAAAACATTCAGTACTTC. Its translation is CASSPGQGKNIQYF.